The TCR beta chain under discussion was sequenced for a study of immune evolution from preneoplasia to lung adenocarcinoma (dated by TCRdb to about 2021). Regarding the study in general: HLA loss of heterozygosity was observed in roughly 6.8%, 16% and 36% of AIS, MIA and ADC lesions, respectively, and was not observed in any AAH lesions. Immune contexture across lung adenocarcinoma precursors and invasive adenocarcinoma was profiled using immune gene expression, TCR sequencing and multiplex immunofluorescence. Resected precursor lesions (AAH, AIS, MIA) and invasive adenocarcinomas were compared against paired morphologically normal lung tissue. The sample size was set by how many specimens were available, not by a prior power calculation. The immune data were combined with whole exome sequencing and methylation data from the same cohort of nodules. The overall cohort was made up of nearly 55 patients with pulmonary nodules who had surgical resection. The TCR sequencing data were obtained from about 47 patients. The study reported that under 110 samples were used for TCR sequencing. Class I HLA alleles were inferred from exome data with POLYSOLVER, and allele-specific HLA loss was detected with LOHHLA.

As concerns this clone: The specificity of this receptor is unknown. Per-base qualities were not stored, and no clone one base away is much larger.

Inclusive of the bounding cysteine and phenylalanine, the CDR3 is 12 residues long. CDR3 DNA only is kept here, 36 bases in frame from base 1. CDR1 GTSNPN and CDR2 SVGIG are derived from the germline V gene (reference sequence). Trimming removed 1 base from V and 6 bases from J, leaving 10 bases between the germline ends. The immunoSEQ hsTCRbeta Kit was used to sequence TCR beta CDR3 regions from DNA. Under the source paper's analysis protocol: TCR sequencing data were analysed with the ImmunoSEQ Analyzer. T cell clonality was defined as 1 minus Pielou's evenness, calculated on productive rearrangements. To measure T cell diversity, the inverse Simpson index was applied to productive templates. T cell density was TCR beta template counts normalized to usable DNA, estimated by amplifying and sequencing housekeeping genes. Two-sided Kruskal-Wallis tests were used to compare TCR metrics between histologic stages. The table was pulled from immuneACCESS by TCRdb, which kept in-frame rearrangements only. Such tables lose some clones; where checked, under half of the loss comes from unresolved V genes, and the rest has no known cause. V, J and clone size were drawn from that table, and D and trimming were deduced from the DNA. For this sample the table gives about 26,000 clones, of which about 74% were detected only once. Jointly, the top ten make up about 5.8% of the sample.

The patients had resection in Japan or China between about 2013 and 2017. The histologic diagnosis of each case was independently confirmed on H&E slides by two lung cancer pathologists. Macro-dissection after pathologic assessment enriched premalignant or tumor cells for nucleic acid extraction. FFPE tissue was used for DNA isolation with the AllPrep DNA/RNA FFPE Kit. Points the paper makes about the study in general: The findings reflected association rather than direct causation, and larger cohorts with long-term follow-up and longitudinal biopsies were considered necessary. Compared with EGFR-mutant or double wild-type lesions, KRAS-mutant nodules had the highest T cell clonality. Top T cell clone frequencies were highest in normal lung and appeared to decrease progressively from AAH through AIS, MIA and invasive adenocarcinoma. Normal lung showed the highest clonality, whereas later-stage lesions appeared to have higher T cell density and diversity but lower clonality. Because every patient came from Japan and China, how well the results apply to Western populations was uncertain.

The rearranged chain carries TRBV30 and TRBJ2-7; confidence is insufficient to name the D gene. The sample comprised FFPE invasive lung adenocarcinoma tissue. In the paper's terms, the cell subset or site label means: frankly invasive lung adenocarcinoma (ADC). The receptor was derived from a person aged 55 to 70 with invasive lung adenocarcinoma. Some clones in this sample may be carry-over from other donors' samples. The CDR3 sequence is CAWSAGGAEQYF. The bases read TGTGCCTGGAGTGCGGGTGGCGCCGAGCAGTACTTC.